This T cell receptor (beta chain) originates from a study of T-cell reconstitution after alpha-beta-depleted transplantation in children. Study findings and constraints: In patients about two months after transplant, alpha-beta T cells reportedly arose from several hundred expanded graft clones.

The library targeted TCRbeta and was prepared with unique molecular identifiers. TCRdb reprocessed the PCR reads via MiXCR and lists one record per CDR3 protein. Altogether about 980,000 distinct CDR3 sequences are present, roughly 31% being singletons, with the ten largest covering around 30%. Remarks on this clonotype: The antigen is unknown.

CDR3 size: 15 residues. The ends were cut back, 0 bases at V and 7 bases at J, with 13 bases in the middle. CDR1 is MNHNS, CDR2 SASEGT, per germline. Specimen: PBMCs, mostly from graft donor cells, collected 360 days after TCRalphabeta/CD19-depleted stem cell transplant. This chain links TRBV6-1 with TRBJ2-1, with a possible D match to TRBD1 (5 bases). The clonotype originates from a boy under three years old who had a stem cell transplant for SCID, so the T cells may come from the graft donor. In nucleotides, the CDR3 is TGTGCCAGCAGTGAAGCCGCAGGGTTTAGGAATGAGCAGTTCTTC. Encoded protein: CASSEAAGFRNEQFF.